Below, one T cell receptor (beta chain) is given with its context. What it binds is not known. Construction of the TCR beta libraries employed iRepertoire HTBI primers in conjunction with Arm-PCR of CDR3 regions. Using its own MiXCR run on the multiplex PCR reads, TCRdb lists one record per CDR3 protein. The table records some 470,000 distinct CDR3 sequences, around a fifth of them present only once. The sample comes from a study of regulatory T cells in long-lasting Graves disease. Study results and limitations: Patients with persistent disease showed a bias toward TRBV28, TRBJ1-2 and TRBJ2-5.

Trimming pared 6 bases from V and 0 bases from J, leaving 15 bases between. The germline gives CDR1 LGHNT, CDR2 FRNRAP. CDR3 length: 15 residues. Indicated time point: persistent/refractory GD, antithyroid drugs over 5 years with positive TRAb. Construction of the TCR library relied on RNA isolated from PBMCs. The source was peripheral blood mononuclear cells (PBMCs), collected when the disease was refractory, from a patient treated with antithyroid drugs. This sequence was found in a female donor with Graves disease. This chain links TRBV12-5 with TRBJ2-7; perhaps TRBD1 as D (6 bases). The CDR3 region is CASGLTGMGSYEQYF. The CDR3 DNA is TGTGCTAGTGGGCTTACAGGGATGGGCTCCTACGAGCAGTACTTC.